Following are 7 T cell receptor beta chains from one sample sequenced in a study of glioma-infiltrating T cells. Amplification of TCR alpha and beta CDR3 regions from RNA used iRepertoire nested multiplex PCR. TCRdb independently ran MiXCR on the multiplex PCR reads; one entry per CDR3 protein. The sample shows over 100,000 distinct CDR3 sequences, less than 30% of them seen only once. Material: glioma tissue, nonneoplastic brain tissue, or PBMCs (not recorded which). The receptors stem from a human donor with low-grade glioma or glioblastoma, undergoing nonglioma brain surgery, or in good health (not recorded which).

A remark on this clonotype: This may stem from a read error, because a much larger clone lies one nucleotide away. The V and J genes are TRBV5-1 and TRBJ2-3, with unresolved D. The germline V gene has CDR1 SGHRS and CDR2 YFSETQ. Trimming stripped 6 bases from V and 3 bases from J, with 14 bases between. CDR3 size: 14 residues. The CDR3 reads CASNLQFWTDTQYF. DNA for the CDR3: TGCGCCAGCAACCTTCAGTTCTGGACAGATACGCAGTATTTT.

This clonotype has just one count. The chain is built from TRBV30 and TRBJ2-3, with unresolved D. Between the trimmed V and J ends, which lost 4 bases and 4 bases, there was a span of 9 bases. The CDR3 consists of 12 residues. The germline CDR1 and CDR2 sequences are GTSNPN and SVGIG (reference sequence). CDR3 in DNA: TGTGCCTGGACCCCGCGATCAGATACGCAGTATTTT. This sequence encodes CAWTPRSDTQYF.

This chain connects TRBV7-2 to TRBJ2-7; weak D call: TRBD2 (5 bases). Trimming took off 7 bases at V and 4 bases at J, with 20 bases between the two ends. This CDR3 comprises 15 residues. CDR1 and CDR2 (germline): SGHTA, FQGNSA. This CDR3 is CASIKRVGAGYEQYF. The CDR3 bases are TGTGCCAGCATCAAACGGGTGGGAGCTGGTTACGAGCAGTACTTC.

This clonotype has just a few counts. The rearrangement links TRBV18 to TRBJ2-1; D is ambiguous. CDR3 size: 15 residues. Germline V gene lookup returns CDR1 KGHSH and CDR2 LQKENI. V was clipped by 2 bases and J by 2 bases, with 10 bases between them. The DNA of the CDR3 is TGTGCCAGCTCACCAAACCCCCAAACCTACAATGAGCAGTTCTTC. It yields the protein CASSPNPQTYNEQFF. The full variable domain, with the rest looked up from reference TRBV18 and TRBJ2-1, is NAGVMQNPRHLVRRRGQEARLRCSPMKGHSHVYWYRQLPEEGLKFMVYLQKENIIDESGMPKERFSAEFPKEGPSILRIQQVVRGDSAAYFCASSPNPQTYNEQFFGPGTRLTVL.

This clonotype was detected many times. The chain joins TRBV5-1 to TRBJ1-1, with TRBD1 identical over 12 bases. V lost 4 bases to trimming and J lost 1 base; unmatched junction nucleotides: 8. This CDR3 region has 17 residues. Looked up from germline, CDR1 is SGHRS and CDR2 is YFSETQ. The CDR3 protein is CASSKAGTGGSNTEAFF. CDR3 DNA: TGCGCCAGCAGCAAGGCCGGGACAGGGGGCTCGAACACTGAAGCTTTCTTT.

The J gene is TRBJ2-3, the V gene TRBV19; D gene unclear. The CDR3 is 15 residues long. Germline V gene lookup returns CDR1 LNHDA and CDR2 SQIVND (reference sequence). The V end was cut by 4 bases, the J end by 3 bases, with 14 bases between. CDR3 in amino acids: CASSRSLSETDTQYF. CDR3 bases: TGTGCCAGTAGTAGGAGTTTGTCGGAAACAGATACGCAGTATTTT.

This clonotype was recorded at least ten times. This rearrangement joins TRBV2 to TRBJ2-3, with 10 bases fitting TRBD2. Germline CDR1 and CDR2: SNHLY and FYNNEI. The CDR3 covers 17 residues. V gave up 2 bases and J gave up 5 bases; unmatched junction bases: 10. CDR3 loop: CASSERASGGPLDTQYF. The CDR3 DNA sequence: TGTGCCAGCAGTGAAAGGGCTAGCGGGGGCCCGTTAGATACGCAGTATTTT.